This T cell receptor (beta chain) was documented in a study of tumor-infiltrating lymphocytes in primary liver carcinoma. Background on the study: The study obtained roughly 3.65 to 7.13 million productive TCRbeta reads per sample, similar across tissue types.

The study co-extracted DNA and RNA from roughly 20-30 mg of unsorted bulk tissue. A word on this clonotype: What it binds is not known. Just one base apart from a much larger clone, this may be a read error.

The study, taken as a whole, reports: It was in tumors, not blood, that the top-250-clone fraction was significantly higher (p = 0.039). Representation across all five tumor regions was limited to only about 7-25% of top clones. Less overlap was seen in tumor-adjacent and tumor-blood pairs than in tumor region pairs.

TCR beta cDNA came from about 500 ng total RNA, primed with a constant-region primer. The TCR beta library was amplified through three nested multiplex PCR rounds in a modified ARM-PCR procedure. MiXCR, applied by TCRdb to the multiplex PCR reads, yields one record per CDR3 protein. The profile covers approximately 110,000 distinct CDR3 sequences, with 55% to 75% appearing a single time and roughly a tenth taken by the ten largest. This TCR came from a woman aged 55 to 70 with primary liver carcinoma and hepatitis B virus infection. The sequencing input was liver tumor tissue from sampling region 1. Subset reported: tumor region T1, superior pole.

The chain's CDR3 is CSVRSSSYGQYF. CDR3 bases: TGCAGCGTGAGGAGTAGCTCCTACGGGCAGTACTTC. The rearrangement links TRBV29-1 to TRBJ2-7, with D unclear. Looked up from germline, CDR1 is SQVTM and CDR2 is ANQGSEA. This CDR3 region has 12 residues.